Presented here are 18 T cell receptor beta chains from one specimen sequenced in a study of CD8+ T cells in alopecia areata. Isolated RNA was reverse transcribed into cDNA used as the sequencing template. Measured with immunoSEQ multiplex PCR; TCRdb has only the in-frame clones, and not every one. Of more than 100,000 clones detected, about 57% appear once; the ten largest clones hold 4.5%. Material: CD4+ T cells sorted from blood, obtained at week 0. The receptor set was obtained from a human donor with alopecia areata.

The sample holds a few counts of this clone. This chain joins TRBV5-1 and TRBJ1-4; 8 bases are a match to TRBD1. This CDR3 is 16 amino acids long. The trim removed 2 bases at V and 2 bases at J, leaving 5 bases unmatched. Looked up from germline, CDR1 is SGHRS and CDR2 is YFSETQ. The CDR3 DNA sequence: TGCGCCAGCAGCTTCGATACAGGGGGGACTAATGAAAAACTGTTTTTT. This codes for CASSFDTGGTNEKLFF.

The chain employs TRBV9 and TRBJ2-2; 9 nucleotides match TRBD1. Germline V gives CDR1 SGDLS, CDR2 YYNGEE. The CDR3 consists of 14 residues. V lost 4 bases and J lost 6; bases outside the gene matches: 4. DNA for the CDR3: TGTGCCAGCAGCACCCGGACAGGGGCCGGGGAGCTGTTTTTT. The encoded protein is CASSTRTGAGELFF. The complete variable domain, with remaining parts taken from reference TRBV9 and TRBJ2-2, reads DSGVTQTPKHLITATGQRVTLRCSPRSGDLSVYWYQQSLDQGLQFLIQYYNGEERAKGNILERFSAQQFPDLHSELNLSSLELGDSALYFCASSTRTGAGELFFGEGSRLTVL.

In this sample, this clone turned up a few times. This chain uses TRBV11-2 with TRBJ2-1, with D possibly matching TRBD2 (5 bases). Trimming cost V 0 bases and J 8 bases, with 11 bases left between them. Germline V CDR1 and CDR2: SGHAT, FQNNGV. CDR3 length: 14 amino acids. The CDR3 region is CASSLDQSGHEQFF. DNA of the CDR3: TGTGCCAGCAGCTTAGATCAGAGCGGCCATGAGCAGTTCTTC.

The rearrangement links TRBV21-1 to TRBJ2-6. TRBV21-1 constitutes a pseudogene. This CDR3 is built from 15 residues. The CDR3 reads CASSPNPSGANVLTF. CDR3 nucleotide sequence: TGTGCCAGCAGCCCCAACCCTTCTGGGGCCAACGTCCTGACTTTC.

The chain carries TRBV30 and TRBJ2-5; possibly TRBD2 for D (5 bases). The end of the DNA aligns better with TRBJ2-7, so the J call may be wrong. Germline CDR1 is GTSNPN and CDR2 is SVGIG (reference sequence). This CDR3 contains 12 residues. CDR3 bases: TGTGCCTGGAGCACCGGGGCCTACGAGCAGTACTTC. It yields the protein CAWSTGAYEQYF.

V gene TRBV4-1 combines with J gene TRBJ2-1; no firm D call. The CDR3 covers 14 residues. Germline assignment: CDR1 MGHRA and CDR2 YSYEKL. The V end was cut by 0 bases, the J end by 7 bases, with 10 bases between. The CDR3 DNA reads as TGCGCCAGCAGCCAAGACGGGCTAAGGAATGAGCAGTTCTTC. Protein product: CASSQDGLRNEQFF.

The V gene is TRBV28, the J gene TRBJ2-5; 8 bases fit TRBD2. The germline gives CDR1 MDHEN, CDR2 SYDVKM. The J segment lost 2 bases and the V segment lost 7 bases, leaving 15 bases of the junction unmatched. The CDR3 has 17 amino acids. The CDR3 protein is CASTNNPSGRKQETQYF. For the CDR3, the DNA is TGTGCCAGCACTAATAATCCTAGCGGGCGTAAACAAGAGACCCAGTACTTC.

The chain uses TRBV5-6 and TRBJ2-7; 10 bases map to TRBD1. The V gene's germline CDR1 is SGHDT and CDR2 YYEEEE. CDR3 length: 14 residues. Trimming removed 4 bases from V and 6 bases from J; junction bases left unmatched: 7. The CDR3 bases are TGTGCCAGCAGCCGGGGACAGGGGAGCGGCGAGCAGTACTTC. Translating gives CASSRGQGSGEQYF.

This sequence joins TRBV18 and TRBJ1-4, with unresolved D. Germline V CDR1 and CDR2: KGHSH, LQKENI. V was clipped by 2 bases and J by 8 bases, with 18 bases between them. The CDR3 covers 16 residues. The CDR3 DNA reads as TGTGCCAGCTCACCAGCTATGACGGGAACCCGGGAAAAACTGTTTTTT. It yields the protein CASSPAMTGTREKLFF.

The J gene is TRBJ2-1, the V gene TRBV2, with 7 bases identical to TRBD2. Germline CDR1 reads SNHLY; CDR2 reads FYNNEI. V lost 6 bases and J lost 7; bases outside the gene matches: 12. This CDR3 has 15 residues. CDR3 amino acids: CASRLQSGITNEQFF. The CDR3 DNA reads TGTGCCAGCAGACTTCAGAGCGGGATTACGAATGAGCAGTTCTTC.

V gene TRBV7-2 combines with J gene TRBJ2-7; no reliable D call. The germline gives CDR1 SGHTA, CDR2 FQGNSA. Between the trimmed V and J ends, which lost 0 bases and 6 bases, there was a span of 3 bases. This CDR3 spans 11 amino acids. CDR3 in DNA: TGTGCCAGCAGCTTAGCGCGCGAGCAGTACTTC. This translates into CASSLAREQYF.

The chain couples TRBV7-2 to TRBJ2-7, with 7 bases that match TRBD1. The CDR3 covers 14 residues. V lost 5 bases, J lost 2 bases, and 6 bases stayed unmatched. Germline V lookup: CDR1 SGHTA, CDR2 FQGNSA. The CDR3 DNA follows: TGTGCCAGCAGCCAATGGACAGGACCCTACGAGCAGTACTTC. It encodes CASSQWTGPYEQYF. Combining the CDR3 with reference TRBV7-2 and TRBJ2-7 gives the whole variable domain GAGVSQSPSNKVTEKGKDVELRCDPISGHTALYWYRQSLGQGLEFLIYFQGNSAPDKSGLPSDRFSAERTGGSVSTLTIQRTQQEDSAVYLCASSQWTGPYEQYFGPGTRLTVT.

The rearrangement links TRBV9 to TRBJ2-5, with D possibly matching TRBD2 (6 bases). The CDR3 has 14 amino acids. The germline CDR1 and CDR2 sequences are SGDLS and YYNGEE. Deletions cut 0 bases from V and 4 bases from J, with 10 bases between. For the CDR3, the DNA is TGTGCCAGCAGCGTAGGAGTGGGGGGAGAGACCCAGTACTTC. It specifies CASSVGVGGETQYF. Supplemented by reference TRBV9 and TRBJ2-5, the full variable domain reads DSGVTQTPKHLITATGQRVTLRCSPRSGDLSVYWYQQSLDQGLQFLIQYYNGEERAKGNILERFSAQQFPDLHSELNLSSLELGDSALYFCASSVGVGGETQYFGPGTRLLVL.

V usage is TRBV7-2 and J usage is TRBJ2-5; weak D call: TRBD1 (6 bases). CDR1 and CDR2 from the germline V gene are SGHTA and FQGNSA. V shed 4 bases and J shed 4 bases, with 19 bases lying between them. This CDR3 spans 16 amino acids. This chain's CDR3 is CASSSGDAVGRETQYF. The CDR3 DNA reads as TGTGCCAGCAGCTCAGGGGACGCAGTGGGCCGAGAGACCCAGTACTTC.

The rearrangement links TRBV18 to TRBJ2-5; no reliable D call. The V gene's germline CDR1 is KGHSH and CDR2 LQKENI. CDR3 size: 12 residues. V lost 8 bases and J 0 bases, leaving 7 bases between the germline ends. This CDR3 reads CASAAYQETQYF. As DNA, the CDR3 is TGTGCCAGCGCAGCATACCAAGAGACCCAGTACTTC.

In its sample, this clone was seen once. Other nucleotide sequences from this sample produce the same CDR3. The chain couples TRBV7-2 to TRBJ2-5; D unresolved. Germline V gene data show CDR1 as SGHTA and CDR2 as FQGNSA. This CDR3 contains 13 residues. The ends were cut back, 2 bases at V and 2 bases at J, with 6 bases in the middle. The CDR3 is CASSLRPQETQYF. As DNA, the CDR3 is TGTGCCAGCAGCTTAAGACCTCAAGAGACCCAGTACTTC.

The chain recombines TRBV5-1 with TRBJ1-4; 10 bases fit TRBD1. The V gene end was trimmed by 0 bases and the J gene end by 6 bases; junction bases not matched to a gene: 5. There are 16 residues in the CDR3. The germline gives CDR1 SGHRS, CDR2 YFSETQ. CDR3 amino acids: CASSLGQGARDEKLFF. Here the CDR3 DNA reads TGCGCCAGCAGCTTGGGACAGGGGGCGCGAGATGAAAAACTGTTTTTT.

The chain couples TRBV5-1 to TRBJ2-1; 13 bases map to TRBD2. CDR3 length: 14 residues. J was trimmed by 9 bases and V by 5 bases; bases with no gene match: 5. Germline V gene data show CDR1 as SGHRS and CDR2 as YFSETQ. The CDR3 DNA follows: TGCGCCAGCAGTGTACTAGCGGGAGGGGGTGAGCAGTTCTTC. Its translation is CASSVLAGGGEQFF.